The T cell receptor (beta chain) described here comes from a study of blood T cell repertoires in COVID-19. For the study at large: Acute and convalescent COVID-19 samples came from the United States, Italy and Spain. PBMCs, B-cell-depleted T cells, or T cells provided the cDNA or gDNA that made up the material.

In the authors' methods: Amplification from reference gene primers served as the basis for estimated nucleated cell counts. TCRdb keeps only in-frame clones here, not all; method: immunoSEQ multiplex PCR. The V and J calls and clone size come from that table; D and trimming were worked out from the DNA. The sample yields roughly 130,000 clones, approximately 83% seen once. Germline values: CDR1 ENHRY, CDR2 SYGVKD. CDR3 length equals 15 residues. Germline trimming cut 10 bases from V and 2 bases from J; bases unmatched to any gene: 12. Material: peripheral blood. The clonotype was recovered from a man aged 40-55 years with active or convalescent COVID-19. The chain joins TRBV10-3 to TRBJ2-3; TRBD2 matches 7 bases. DNA of the CDR3: TGTGCCACTGGAGGGTCCAGCGGGAACACAGATACGCAGTATTTT. This translates into CATGGSSGNTDTQYF.